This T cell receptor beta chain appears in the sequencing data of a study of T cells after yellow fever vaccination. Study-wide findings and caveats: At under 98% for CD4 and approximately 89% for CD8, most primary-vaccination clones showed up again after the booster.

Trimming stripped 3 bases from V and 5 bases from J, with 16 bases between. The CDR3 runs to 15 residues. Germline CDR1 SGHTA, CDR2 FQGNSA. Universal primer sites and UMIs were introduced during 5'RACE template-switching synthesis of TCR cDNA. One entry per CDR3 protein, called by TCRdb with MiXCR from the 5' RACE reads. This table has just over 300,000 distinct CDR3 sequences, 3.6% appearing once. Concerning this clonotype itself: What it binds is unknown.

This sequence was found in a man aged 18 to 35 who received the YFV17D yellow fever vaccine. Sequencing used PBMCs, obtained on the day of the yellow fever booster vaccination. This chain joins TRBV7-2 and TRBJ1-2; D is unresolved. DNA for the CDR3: TGTGCCAGCAGCTTTAGAGAGTTGGCGGATTATGGCTACACCTTC. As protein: CASSFRELADYGYTF.